This T cell receptor (beta chain) derives from a study of T cells in Graves' hyperthyroidism and ophthalmopathy. Study-wide findings and caveats: Blood shared most expanded thyroid clonotypes above 0.001. The model identified upcoming ophthalmopathy a median approximately six months ahead of onset.

There were TCR beta CDR3 regions amplified from RNA transcripts. The HTBI primer set served for first-round RT-PCR of the TCR CDR3. TCRdb called the multiplex PCR reads again in MiXCR, with one record for every CDR3 protein. The sample has more than 350,000 distinct CDR3 sequences, just under 15% seen once. The diagnostic basis comprised clinical symptoms, serum thyroxine and TRAb, thyroid ultrasound and orbital computed tomography. The authors took PBMCs from over 8.5 ml fresh peripheral blood. The sample holds many counts of this clonotype. The antigen is undetermined. Material: blood. The source is a woman in her twenties or thirties with Graves' hyperthyroidism.

CDR3 in DNA: TGTGCCAGCAGTTTAGCCCCTGGGACTACCCGGGAGGAGCAGTACTTC. Protein: CASSLAPGTTREEQYF. The gene calls are TRBV28 and TRBJ2-7; 7 positions match TRBD2. Unmatched junction bases numbered 14, after V lost 2 bases and J lost 7 bases. The germline CDR1 and CDR2 sequences are MDHEN and SYDVKM. The CDR3 runs 16 residues.